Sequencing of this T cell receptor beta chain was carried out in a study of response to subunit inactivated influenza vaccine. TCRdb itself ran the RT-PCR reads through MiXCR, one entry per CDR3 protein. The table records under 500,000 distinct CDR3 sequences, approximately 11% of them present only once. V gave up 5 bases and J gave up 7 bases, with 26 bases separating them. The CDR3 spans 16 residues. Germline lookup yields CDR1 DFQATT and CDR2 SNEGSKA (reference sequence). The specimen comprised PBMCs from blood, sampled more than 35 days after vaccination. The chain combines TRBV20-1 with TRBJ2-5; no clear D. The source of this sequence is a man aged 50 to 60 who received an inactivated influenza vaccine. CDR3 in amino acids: CSAGRVSGGGLGTQYF. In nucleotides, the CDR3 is TGCAGTGCTGGACGGGTGTCGGGTGGTGGATTGGGGACCCAGTACTTC.